This T cell receptor beta chain was recorded in a study of shared clonotypes between healthy human individuals. Study context: Per-donor plates numbered three CD4 naive, three CD4 memory, two CD8 naive and one CD8 memory. Study-level findings and limits: Clonotypes that were shared across four donors made up roughly 5.2% of naive CD4 clonotypes.

This clone has a handful of counts. As yet, its antigen is unknown. The sample has other DNA sequences that encode this CDR3 too. CD45RO-negative, CCR7-positively selected cells formed the naive CD8 fraction, excluding terminally differentiated effector memory CD45RA+ cells. Adults of Caucasian background living in Nashville, Tennessee made up all donors. Execution of the assay was at deep level. Some clones are missing from TCRdb's copy, which holds only in-frame ones; the method was immunoSEQ multiplex PCR. The table includes some 2.1 million clones, just under 95% detected once. The material sequenced was naive CD8+ T cells from PBMCs. The TCR was taken from a man younger than 30 in good health. Some clones in this sample may be carry-over from other donors' samples.

The CDR3 bases are TGTGCCAGCAGCTTAGGCCCCGATACGCAGTATTTT. Amino acids: CASSLGPDTQYF. This chain joins TRBV13 and TRBJ2-3; D remains unclear. V shed 0 bases and J shed 6 bases, with 4 bases lying between them. CDR3 length equals 12 residues. The V gene's germline CDR1 is PRHDT and CDR2 FYEKMQ (reference sequence). Full variable domain (missing parts from reference TRBV13 and TRBJ2-3): AAGVIQSPRHLIKEKRETATLKCYPIPRHDTVYWYQQGPGQDPQFLISFYEKMQSDKGSIPDRFSAQQFSDYHSELNMSSLELGDSALYFCASSLGPDTQYFGPGTRLTVL.